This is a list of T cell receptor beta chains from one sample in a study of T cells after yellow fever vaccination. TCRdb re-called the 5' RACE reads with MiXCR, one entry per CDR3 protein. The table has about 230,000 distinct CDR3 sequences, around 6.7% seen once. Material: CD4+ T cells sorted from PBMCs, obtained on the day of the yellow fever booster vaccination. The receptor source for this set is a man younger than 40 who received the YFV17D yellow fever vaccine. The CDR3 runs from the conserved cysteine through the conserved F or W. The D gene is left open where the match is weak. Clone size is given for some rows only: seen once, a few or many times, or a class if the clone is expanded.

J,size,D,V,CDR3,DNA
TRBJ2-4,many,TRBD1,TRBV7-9,CASSLLAGGNIQYF,TGTGCCAGCAGCTTATTAGCAGGGGGTAACATTCAGTACTTC
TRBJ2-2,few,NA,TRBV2,CASSVQGPNTGELFF,TGTGCCAGCAGTGTTCAGGGCCCGAACACCGGGGAGCTGTTTTTT
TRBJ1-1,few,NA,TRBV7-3,CASSLDSLDFSEAFF,TGTGCCAGCAGCTTAGATTCTCTGGACTTTTCTGAAGCTTTCTTT
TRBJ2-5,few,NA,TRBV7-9,CASSLPGGPETQYF,TGTGCCAGCAGCTTACCAGGGGGGCCGGAGACCCAGTACTTC
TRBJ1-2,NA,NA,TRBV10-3,CAISDFVGATNYGYTF,TGTGCCATCAGTGATTTCGTCGGGGCTACGAACTATGGCTACACCTTC
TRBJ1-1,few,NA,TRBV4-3,CASSQDRNREWTEAFF,TGCGCCAGCAGCCAAGATAGGAACAGGGAGTGGACTGAAGCTTTCTTT
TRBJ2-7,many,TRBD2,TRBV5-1,CASSAIPGLGHEQYF,TGCGCCAGCAGCGCCATTCCGGGACTAGGACACGAGCAGTACTTC
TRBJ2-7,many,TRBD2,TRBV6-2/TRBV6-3,CASRNQGTSGSYEQYF,TGTGCCAGCAGAAACCAAGGGACTAGCGGGAGCTACGAGCAGTACTTC
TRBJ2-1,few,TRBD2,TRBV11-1,CASSLGATSGQNRNEQFF,TGTGCCAGCAGCTTAGGCGCTACTAGCGGGCAAAACAGGAATGAGCAGTTCTTC
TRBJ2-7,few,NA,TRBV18,CASSPLDLYEQYF,TGTGCCAGCTCACCACTTGACCTGTACGAGCAGTACTTC
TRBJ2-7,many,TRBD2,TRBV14,CASSPGGLAGAYEQYF,TGTGCCAGCAGCCCCGGAGGACTAGCGGGTGCCTACGAGCAGTACTTC
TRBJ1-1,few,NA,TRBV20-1,CSAGRGRLVNTEAFF,TGCAGTGCTGGCCGGGGACGTTTGGTGAACACTGAAGCTTTCTTT
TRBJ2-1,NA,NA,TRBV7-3,CASSPGGHSYNEQFF,TGTGCCAGCAGCCCCGGTGGGCACTCCTACAATGAGCAGTTCTTC
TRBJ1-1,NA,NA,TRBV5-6,CASSLWSTEAFF,TGTGCCAGCAGCTTGTGGAGCACTGAAGCTTTCTTT
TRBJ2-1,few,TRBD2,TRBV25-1,CASSAGLGTLNEQFF,TGTGCCAGCAGTGCGGGACTAGGGACCTTGAATGAGCAGTTCTTC
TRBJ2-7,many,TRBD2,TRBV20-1,CSAPPSGSSYEQYF,TGCAGTGCTCCTCCCAGCGGGAGTTCCTACGAGCAGTACTTC
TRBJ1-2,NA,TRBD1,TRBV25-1,CASSEMGTGIGYTF,TGTGCCAGCAGTGAAATGGGGACAGGGATTGGCTACACCTTC
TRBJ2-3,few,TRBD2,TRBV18,CASGEAGDTQYF,TGTGCCAGCGGGGAAGCGGGAGACACGCAGTATTTT
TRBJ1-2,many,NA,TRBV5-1,CASSPSLDYGYTF,TGCGCCAGCAGCCCGTCGCTTGACTATGGCTACACCTTC
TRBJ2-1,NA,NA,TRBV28,CASTPGGPPYNEQFF,TGTGCCAGCACCCCCGGGGGACCCCCCTACAATGAGCAGTTCTTC
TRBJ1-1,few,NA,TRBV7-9,CASSLEIQGFGEAFF,TGTGCCAGCAGCTTAGAGATTCAGGGATTTGGTGAAGCTTTCTTT
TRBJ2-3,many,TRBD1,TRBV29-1,CSVGGTGESTDTQYF,TGCAGCGTTGGGGGGACAGGGGAGAGCACAGATACGCAGTATTTT
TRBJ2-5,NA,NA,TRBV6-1,CASRRVLRQETQYF,TGTGCCAGCAGACGGGTCCTGAGACAAGAGACCCAGTACTTC
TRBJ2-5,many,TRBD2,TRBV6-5,CASSYPLGAGVNFQETQYF,TGTGCCAGCAGTTACCCCTTAGGAGCGGGAGTTAACTTCCAAGAGACCCAGTACTTC
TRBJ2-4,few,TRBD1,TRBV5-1,CASSLEGQGALAKNIQYF,TGCGCCAGCAGCTTGGAAGGACAGGGGGCTTTGGCCAAAAACATTCAGTACTTC
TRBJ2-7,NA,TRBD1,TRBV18,CASSPGQVLRGEQYF,TGTGCCAGCTCACCCGGACAGGTCCTACGAGGGGAGCAGTACTTC
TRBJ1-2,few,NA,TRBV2,CASSADTGHGYTF,TGTGCCAGCAGTGCGGACACGGGTCATGGCTACACCTTC
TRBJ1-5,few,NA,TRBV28,CASSLFTGLQPQHF,TGTGCCAGCAGTTTATTTACAGGGTTGCAGCCCCAGCATTTT
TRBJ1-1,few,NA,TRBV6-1,CASSKGQRGTEAFF,TGTGCCAGCAGTAAAGGACAGAGGGGCACTGAAGCTTTCTTT
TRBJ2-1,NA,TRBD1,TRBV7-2,CASSVSGTGGNEQFF,TGTGCCAGCAGCGTCTCCGGGACAGGGGGCAATGAGCAGTTCTTC
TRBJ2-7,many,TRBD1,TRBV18,CASSRTGEVDEQYF,TGTGCCAGCTCCCGGACAGGGGAAGTGGACGAGCAGTACTTC
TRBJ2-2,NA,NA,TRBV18,CASSPSLADTGELFF,TGTGCCAGCTCACCATCACTAGCTGACACCGGGGAGCTGTTTTTT
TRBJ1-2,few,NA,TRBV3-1,CASSHPDGGSGYTF,TGTGCCAGCAGCCACCCCGACGGGGGTAGTGGCTACACCTTC
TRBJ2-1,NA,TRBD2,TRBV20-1,CSADLSGSSSYNEQFF,TGCAGTGCCGATCTTAGCGGGAGTAGTTCCTACAATGAGCAGTTCTTC
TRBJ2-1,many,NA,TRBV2,CASSFGSGAGNEQFF,TGTGCCAGCAGCTTCGGGAGTGGGGCAGGGAATGAGCAGTTCTTC
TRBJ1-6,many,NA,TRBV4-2,CASRPTGSSYNSPLHF,TGTGCCAGCAGACCTACAGGGAGCTCCTATAATTCACCCCTCCACTTT
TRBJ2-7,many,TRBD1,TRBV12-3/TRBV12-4,CASSLRQGSYEQYF,TGTGCCAGCAGCCTCCGACAGGGGTCCTACGAGCAGTACTTC
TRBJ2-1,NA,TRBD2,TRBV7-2,CASSLSPSGNNEQFF,TGTGCCAGCAGCTTATCCCCTAGCGGAAACAATGAGCAGTTCTTC
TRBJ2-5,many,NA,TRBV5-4,CASSLKGAGETQYF,TGTGCCAGCAGCTTGAAGGGAGCCGGGGAGACCCAGTACTTC
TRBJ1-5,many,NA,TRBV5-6,CASSTWTSREPQHF,TGTGCCAGCAGTACTTGGACGAGCAGGGAGCCCCAGCATTTT
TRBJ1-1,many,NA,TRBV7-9,CASSLSMHEAFF,TGTGCCAGCAGCCTTTCTATGCACGAAGCTTTCTTT
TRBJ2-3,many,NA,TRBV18,CASSPSDASTDTQYF,TGTGCCAGCTCACCATCGGACGCCTCCACGGATACGCAGTATTTT
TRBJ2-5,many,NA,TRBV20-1,CSARWQGRETQYF,TGCAGTGCTAGGTGGCAGGGGAGGGAGACCCAGTACTTC
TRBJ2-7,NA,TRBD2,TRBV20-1,CSALFLAGAPYEQYF,TGCAGTGCCCTTTTCCTAGCGGGAGCCCCCTACGAGCAGTACTTC
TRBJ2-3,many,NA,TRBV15,CATSKDRETDTQYF,TGTGCCACCAGCAAAGACCGGGAGACAGATACGCAGTATTTT
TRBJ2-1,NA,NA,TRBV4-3,CASSQDRSVGYYNEQFF,TGCGCCAGCAGCCAAGATCGGTCGGTCGGTTACTACAATGAGCAGTTCTTC
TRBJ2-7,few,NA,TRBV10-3,CAMGGAYEQYF,TGTGCCATGGGCGGCGCCTACGAGCAGTACTTC
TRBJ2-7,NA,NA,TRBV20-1,CSARIGTYEQYF,TGCAGTGCTAGGATAGGGACCTACGAGCAGTACTTC
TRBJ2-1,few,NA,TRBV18,CASSEDSHPKQFF,TGTGCCAGCTCCGAGGACAGCCACCCGAAGCAGTTCTTC
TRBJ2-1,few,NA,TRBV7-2,CASSLGPLDYNEQFF,TGTGCCAGCAGCTTGGGGCCCTTAGACTACAATGAGCAGTTCTTC
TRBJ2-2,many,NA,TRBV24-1,CATSVGWTGELFF,TGTGCCACCAGTGTAGGGTGGACCGGGGAGCTGTTTTTT
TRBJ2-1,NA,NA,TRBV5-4,CASSLAGRYNEQFF,TGTGCCAGCAGCTTGGCCGGCAGGTACAATGAGCAGTTCTTC
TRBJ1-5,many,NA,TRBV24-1,CATSDSRLGGNQPQHF,TGTGCCACCAGTGATTCTAGGCTGGGGGGTAATCAGCCCCAGCATTTT
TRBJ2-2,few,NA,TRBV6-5,CASSYSSGIDTGELFF,TGTGCCAGCAGTTACTCGAGTGGTATCGACACCGGGGAGCTGTTTTTT
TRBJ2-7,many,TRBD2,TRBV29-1,CSVSGLAGPPYEQYF,TGCAGCGTGTCAGGACTAGCGGGACCTCCCTACGAGCAGTACTTC